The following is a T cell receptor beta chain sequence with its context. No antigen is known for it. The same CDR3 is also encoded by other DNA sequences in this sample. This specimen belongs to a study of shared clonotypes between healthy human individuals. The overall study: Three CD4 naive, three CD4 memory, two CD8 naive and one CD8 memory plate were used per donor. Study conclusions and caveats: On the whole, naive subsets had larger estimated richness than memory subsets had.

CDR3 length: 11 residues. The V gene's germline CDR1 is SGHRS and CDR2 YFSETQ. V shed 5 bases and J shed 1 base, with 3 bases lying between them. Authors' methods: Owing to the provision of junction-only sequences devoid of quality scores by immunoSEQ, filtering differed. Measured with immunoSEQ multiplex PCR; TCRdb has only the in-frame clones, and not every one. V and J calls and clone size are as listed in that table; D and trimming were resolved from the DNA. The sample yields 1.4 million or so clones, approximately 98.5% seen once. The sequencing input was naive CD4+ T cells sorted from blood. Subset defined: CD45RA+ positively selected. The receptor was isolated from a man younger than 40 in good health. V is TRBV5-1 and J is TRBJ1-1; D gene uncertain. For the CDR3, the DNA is TGCGCCAGCAGTGGGAACACTGAAGCTTTCTTT. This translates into CASSGNTEAFF.